The 27 T cell receptor beta chains listed next were all sequenced from one sample in a study of blood T cell repertoires in COVID-19 (dated by TCRdb to about 2020). Libraries were made using the immunoSEQ multiplex PCR assay. TCRdb retrieved this table from immuneACCESS and kept in-frame rearrangements only. Not all clones are present; in checked studies, unresolved V genes account for under half, and no reason is known for the remainder. Here the sample has 210,000 or so clones; around 83% occur a single time. The top ten clones comprise 2.5% to 3.5% of the sample. The sample taken for sequencing was peripheral blood. The receptors originated from a man aged 45-60 years with active or convalescent COVID-19.

In DNA, the CDR3 is TGTGCCAGCAGCGTAGGGGGACAGGACTATGGCTACACCTTC. Translated, it gives CASSVGGQDYGYTF. The gene calls are TRBV9 and TRBJ1-2, with TRBD1 matching over 8 bases. The CDR3 consists of 14 residues. The ends lost 0 bases at V and 3 bases at J; junction bases unmatched: 1. The germline V gene encodes CDR1 SGDLS and CDR2 YYNGEE.

The gene calls are TRBV9 and TRBJ2-7, with D tentatively TRBD1 (5 bases). Germline-derived CDR1 and CDR2 are SGDLS and YYNGEE. Trimming removed 0 bases at V and 3 bases at J, with 13 bases between. This CDR3 has 15 amino acids. DNA of the CDR3: TGTGCCAGCAGCGTAGCTACTACAGGAGTCTACGAGCAGTACTTC. Protein sequence: CASSVATTGVYEQYF.

The chain links TRBV5-1 to TRBJ2-3; 10 nucleotides agree with TRBD2. Germline V lookup: CDR1 SGHRS, CDR2 YFSETQ. The CDR3 length is 16 residues. The V segment lost 4 bases and the J segment 1 base; nucleotides outside the gene matches: 6. The CDR3 spells CASSAFTSGGTDTQYF. CDR3 nucleotides: TGCGCCAGCAGCGCCTTTACTAGCGGGGGCACAGATACGCAGTATTTT.

The chain links TRBV19 to TRBJ2-3; TRBD1 is a possible D gene (6 bases). The CDR3 spans 16 residues. The V end was cut by 5 bases, the J end by 6 bases, with 21 bases between. Per the germline V gene, CDR1 is LNHDA and CDR2 is SQIVND (reference sequence). The CDR3 coding sequence is TGTGCCAGTAGTCCCGGGACAACCCGACTTGGGGATACGCAGTATTTT. It is translated as CASSPGTTRLGDTQYF.

The chain is built from TRBV7-2 and TRBJ1-4, with a possible D match to TRBD1 (5 bases). Germline V gene sequence: CDR1 SGHTA, CDR2 FQGNSA. The CDR3 is made up of 14 amino acids. V dropped 7 bases and J dropped 4 bases, with 13 bases sitting between them. The CDR3 DNA follows: TGTGCCAGCACCTCGGGGGTATTTAATGAAAAACTGTTTTTT. Amino acids: CASTSGVFNEKLFF.

The rearrangement joins TRBV6-5 to TRBJ2-7; 9 bases are shared with TRBD2. Losses at the gene ends were 5 bases for V and 7 bases for J; bases not matched to a gene: 12. CDR3 size: 15 residues. Germline V gene lookup returns CDR1 MNHEY and CDR2 SVGAGI. CDR3 nucleotides: TGTGCCAGCAGTCCTGGGGTAGCGGGAGATCGGGAGCAGTACTTC. Protein product: CASSPGVAGDREQYF.

This clone was recorded only once. This chain uses TRBV5-5 with TRBJ1-2; 12 bases align to TRBD1. CDR1 is SGHKS and CDR2 is YYEKEE in the germline V gene (reference sequence). J lost 7 bases, V lost 4 bases, and 11 bases had no gene match. This CDR3 comprises 16 residues. In DNA form, the CDR3 reads TGTGCCAGCAGCCAGTCCGGGACAGGGGGCCTAGGTGGCTACACCTTC. Translated, it gives CASSQSGTGGLGGYTF.

The V call is TRBV11-2, the J call TRBJ2-3, with D maybe TRBD1 (6 bases). V lost 0 bases and J 2 bases, leaving 9 bases between the germline ends. Germline V gene lookup returns CDR1 SGHAT and CDR2 FQNNGV. The CDR3 is made up of 15 amino acids. CDR3 DNA: TGTGCCAGCAGCTTAGAGGGACAAGACACAGATACGCAGTATTTT. This encodes CASSLEGQDTDTQYF.

The chain has TRBV20-1 and TRBJ2-1, with 14 bases matching TRBD2. With 3 bases clipped from V and 7 bases from J, the junction kept 8 bases outside the gene matches. This CDR3 region has 16 residues. The germline gives CDR1 DFQATT, CDR2 SNEGSKA (reference sequence). CDR3 amino acids: CSASRLAGGPGNEQFF. CDR3 nucleotides: TGCAGTGCTAGTAGACTAGCGGGAGGGCCAGGGAATGAGCAGTTCTTC.

The V call is TRBV5-4, the J call TRBJ2-7; 8 bases align to TRBD2. V shed 2 bases and J 7 bases; nucleotides not matched to a gene: 11. CDR3 size: 15 residues. Germline-derived CDR1 and CDR2 are SGHNT and YYREEE (reference sequence). Here the CDR3 DNA reads TGTGCCAGCAGCTTTAGTAGCGGGACCTCTGGTGAGCAGTACTTC. Amino acid sequence: CASSFSSGTSGEQYF.

With regard to this clone: One end of the junction varies from germline; a read error may be responsible. This chain uses TRBV20-1 with TRBJ1-4; D not resolved. The CDR3 is 11 residues long. The germline V gene has CDR1 DFQATT and CDR2 SNEGSKA (reference sequence). CDR3 region: CSAPTDENLFF. CDR3 DNA sequence: TGCAGTGCTCCTACAGATGAAAACCTGTTTTTT.

The chain recombines TRBV19 with TRBJ2-3; TRBD2 matches at 9 bases. V shed 7 bases and J 8 bases; nucleotides not matched to a gene: 16. This CDR3 is 16 amino acids long. Germline V gene sequence: CDR1 LNHDA, CDR2 SQIVND (reference sequence). The CDR3 nucleotides read TGTGCCAGTAATGGGGGCCCCGGGACTAGCCGGGGTACGCAGTATTTT. Translating gives CASNGGPGTSRGTQYF.

This chain links TRBV9 with TRBJ2-1; 8 positions agree with TRBD2. The germline V gene encodes CDR1 SGDLS and CDR2 YYNGEE. The ends lost 0 bases at V and 7 bases at J; junction bases unmatched: 6. This CDR3 has 15 amino acids. Here the CDR3 reads CASSVAGGRTNEQFF. For the CDR3, the DNA is TGTGCCAGCAGCGTAGCGGGCGGGAGGACGAATGAGCAGTTCTTC.

V is TRBV5-4 and J is TRBJ1-2; TRBD1 matches 11 bases. Germline V gene data show CDR1 as SGHNT and CDR2 as YYREEE (reference sequence). This CDR3 region has 18 residues. After removal of 3 bases from V and 6 bases from J, the junction contained 16 bases not matched to a gene. This CDR3 reads CASSYPSGQGAREDGYTF. CDR3 DNA: TGTGCCAGCAGCTACCCCTCTGGACAGGGGGCCCGAGAAGATGGCTACACCTTC. The whole variable domain, filled in from reference TRBV5-4 and TRBJ1-2, reads ETGVTQSPTHLIKTRGQQVTLRCSSQSGHNTVSWYQQALGQGPQFIFQYYREEENGRGNFPPRFSGLQFPNYSSELNVNALELDDSALYLCASSYPSGQGAREDGYTFGSGTRLTVV.

This clone was observed once. In DNA form, the CDR3 reads TGTGCCAGCAACTCCAGGGGGCAGGGGCCCCAGCATTTT. Its protein is CASNSRGQGPQHF. The rearrangement joins TRBV2 to TRBJ1-5, with TRBD1 matching 8 bases. V was pared by 7 bases and J by 9 bases, with 8 bases of the junction left unmatched. Germline V gives CDR1 SNHLY, CDR2 FYNNEI. CDR3 length: 13 residues.

V gene TRBV6-2 or TRBV6-3 combines with J gene TRBJ2-2; 7 bases line up with TRBD2. From germline, CDR1 is MNHEY and CDR2 SVGEGT. This CDR3 is built from 15 residues. Trimming cost V 5 bases and J 4 bases; bases outside gene matches: 7. This CDR3 is CASSLPLAATGELFF. The CDR3 DNA sequence: TGTGCCAGCAGTCTGCCTCTAGCGGCCACCGGGGAGCTGTTTTTT.

The genes are TRBV10-1 and TRBJ2-5, with a tentative D call TRBD2 (6 bases). The germline V and J ends were trimmed by 0 bases and 2 bases, with 10 bases remaining between them. The CDR3 loop spans 15 amino acids. Per the germline V gene, CDR1 is WNHNN and CDR2 is SYGVQD (reference sequence). The CDR3: CASSESRGLQETQYF. The CDR3 DNA is TGCGCCAGCAGTGAGTCGCGGGGACTTCAAGAGACCCAGTACTTC.

The sample holds a few counts of this clone. J is TRBJ2-2 and V is TRBV6-2 or TRBV6-3; no firm D call. In germline, CDR1 is MNHEY, CDR2 SVGEGT. V lost 5 bases to trimming and J lost 1 base, with 5 bases between them. The CDR3 contains 13 residues. The CDR3 is CASSNQNTGELFF. For the CDR3, the DNA is TGTGCCAGCAGTAATCAGAACACCGGGGAGCTGTTTTTT.

The V and J genes are TRBV19 and TRBJ1-5, with D possibly being TRBD1 (6 bases). Germline V CDR1 and CDR2: LNHDA, SQIVND (reference sequence). There are 15 residues in the CDR3. The V gene lost 9 bases and the J gene lost 4 bases, with 19 bases spanning the gap. This CDR3 reads CASLKGWQGNQPQHF. The CDR3 DNA sequence: TGTGCCAGCCTGAAGGGGTGGCAGGGGAATCAGCCCCAGCATTTT.

CDR3 bases: TGTGCCAGCAGCCGTACACCGTATGGCTACACCTTC. This encodes CASSRTPYGYTF. The chain has TRBV6-5 and TRBJ1-2; D remains unclear. CDR1 MNHEY and CDR2 SVGAGI come from the germline V gene. Trimming took 6 bases from V and 5 from J, leaving 10 bases between them. The CDR3 is made up of 12 amino acids.

V usage is TRBV5-1 and J usage is TRBJ2-5, with TRBD2 as a possible D gene (5 bases). Germline-derived CDR1 and CDR2 are SGHRS and YFSETQ. The germline V and J ends were trimmed by 2 bases and 1 base, with 12 bases remaining between them. CDR3 length: 15 amino acids. The CDR3 DNA sequence: TGCGCCAGCAGCTTTGGGGAGAATCTCCAAGAGACCCAGTACTTC. It translates to CASSFGENLQETQYF.

This chain connects TRBV11-2 to TRBJ2-7; maybe TRBD2 (7 bases). The germline CDR1 and CDR2 sequences are SGHAT and FQNNGV. Trimming cost V 7 bases and J 2 bases, with 15 bases left between them. The CDR3 loop spans 14 amino acids. DNA for the CDR3: TGTGCCAGCACCATAACGGGGGGCGCCTACGAGCAGTACTTC. This sequence encodes CASTITGGAYEQYF.

The chain carries TRBV7-9 and TRBJ2-3, with 11 bases fitting TRBD1. Germline CDR1 SEHNR, CDR2 FQNEAQ (reference sequence). V lost 1 base, J lost 4 bases, and 1 base stayed unmatched. The length of the CDR3 is 15 residues. In DNA form, the CDR3 reads TGTGCCAGCAGCTTAGGGACAGGGGGCGCAGATACGCAGTATTTT. This sequence encodes CASSLGTGGADTQYF.

The chain carries TRBV28 and TRBJ2-5; TRBD2 matches at 10 bases. Germline V lookup: CDR1 MDHEN, CDR2 SYDVKM. This CDR3 comprises 18 residues. The V segment lost 3 bases and the J segment 5 bases; nucleotides outside the gene matches: 15. CDR3 bases: TGTGCCAGCAGTTTTCCGCGAAGGCCTAGCGGGAGTGGTGAGACCCAGTACTTC. Its translation: CASSFPRRPSGSGETQYF.

The gene calls are TRBV5-1 and TRBJ2-7; D possibly corresponds to TRBD2 (5 bases). This CDR3 is 15 amino acids long. The germline V gene encodes CDR1 SGHRS and CDR2 YFSETQ. Deletions cut 4 bases from V and 5 bases from J, with 19 bases between. The CDR3 DNA follows: TGCGCCAGCAGCCCGGAGGTCACCCCAGGCCACGAGCAGTACTTC. Its translation is CASSPEVTPGHEQYF.

This clone was detected a few times. The J gene is TRBJ2-7, the V gene TRBV5-1; 8 positions match TRBD1. Germline V gives CDR1 SGHRS, CDR2 YFSETQ. The trim removed 0 bases at V and 12 bases at J, leaving 11 bases unmatched. The CDR3 covers 14 residues. CDR3: CASSLAGGAFNLYF. CDR3 coding DNA: TGCGCCAGCAGCTTGGCAGGGGGCGCATTCAACCTGTACTTC.

The rearrangement links TRBV28 to TRBJ2-1; D possibly corresponds to TRBD2 (6 bases). This CDR3 is 13 amino acids long. The V gene's germline CDR1 is MDHEN and CDR2 SYDVKM. V was cut by 8 bases and J by 9 bases, with 17 bases left in between. CDR3 region: CASYSPSELEQFF. The CDR3 bases are TGTGCCAGCTATTCTCCTAGCGAGCTTGAGCAGTTCTTC.